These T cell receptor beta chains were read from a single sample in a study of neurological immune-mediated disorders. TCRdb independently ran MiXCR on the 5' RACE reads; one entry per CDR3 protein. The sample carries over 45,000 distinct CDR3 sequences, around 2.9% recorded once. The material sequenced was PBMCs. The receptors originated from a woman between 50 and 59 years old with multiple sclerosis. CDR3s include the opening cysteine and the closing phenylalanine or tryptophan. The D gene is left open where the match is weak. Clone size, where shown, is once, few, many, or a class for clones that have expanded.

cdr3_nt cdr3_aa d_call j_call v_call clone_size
TGTGCCAGCAGTGACGGGACTAGCGGGAGGGGCCAGTTCTTC CASSDGTSGRGQFF TRBD2 TRBJ2-1 TRBV2 many
TGTGCCAGCAGTTACGGGAAAGGGGGGAACACTGAAGCTTTCTTT CASSYGKGGNTEAFF . TRBJ1-1 TRBV6-5 many
TGCGCCAGCAGGCCTAGCGGGGGGACCTACAATGAGCAGTTCTTC CASRPSGGTYNEQFF TRBD2 TRBJ2-1 TRBV10-2 few
TGTGCCAGCAGACCGGGACTAACTCCAGATACGCAGTATTTT CASRPGLTPDTQYF TRBD2 TRBJ2-3 TRBV27 many
TGTGCCAGCAGCTTAGCGTCTAGCGGGGTTGGTGAGCAGTTCTTC CASSLASSGVGEQFF TRBD2 TRBJ2-1 TRBV7-2 many
TGTGCCAGCAGCTTGGACGGTAACATCTATGGCTACACCTTC CASSLDGNIYGYTF . TRBJ1-2 TRBV5-5 many
TGCAGTGCGGCAACGCGGGCGCGCCGCACAGATACGCAGTATTTT CSAATRARRTDTQYF . TRBJ2-3 TRBV20-1 many
TGCGCCAGCAGCCCCGGGACGCCCTACAATGAGCAGTTCTTC CASSPGTPYNEQFF . TRBJ2-1 TRBV5-1 many
TGCAGTGCTAGATTCGACGGCAGACTTTTGGATCAGCCCCAGCATTTT CSARFDGRLLDQPQHF . TRBJ1-5 TRBV20-1 many
TGCAGCGTTGAGGTCGGGGTTGGTGGCTACACCTTC CSVEVGVGGYTF . TRBJ1-2 TRBV29-1 many
TGCGCCAGCAGCTTGACTAGAAGCTCCTACAATGAGCAGTTCTTC CASSLTRSSYNEQFF . TRBJ2-1 TRBV10-1 many
TGCAGTGCTAGAGGACGGGCGAGACCTTGGGCTGAAGCTTTCTTT CSARGRARPWAEAFF . TRBJ1-1 TRBV20-1 many
TGTGCCAGCAGCGTAGTCTTCTTC CASSVVFF . TRBJ2-4 TRBV9 many
TGTGCCAGCAACGAGGGTTTTGCGAACACCGGGGAGCTGTTTTTT CASNEGFANTGELFF . TRBJ2-2 TRBV2 many
TGTGCCATCTCGGGGAGGGGGGTTCGCACAGATACGCAGTATTTT CAISGRGVRTDTQYF . TRBJ2-3 TRBV28 many
TGTGCCAGCAGCTTAAGCGGGGTAGAGACCCAGTACTTC CASSLSGVETQYF TRBD2 TRBJ2-5 TRBV7-9 .
TGTGCCAGCAGCCCAATGGACTTAGCCTCCACCGGGGAGCTGTTTTTT CASSPMDLASTGELFF . TRBJ2-2 TRBV7-9 many
TGCGCCAGCAGCGGAGGGACTAGCGGAGAGACCCAGTACTTC CASSGGTSGETQYF TRBD2 TRBJ2-5 TRBV5-1 many
TGTGCCAGCAGCGAAGATAGCGGGAGAATAGGTAAAAACATTCAGTACTTC CASSEDSGRIGKNIQYF TRBD2 TRBJ2-4 TRBV3-1 many
TGCGCCAGCAGCTTGTCCCGGGGGTTTAGCACAGATACGCAGTATTTT CASSLSRGFSTDTQYF . TRBJ2-3 TRBV5-1 many
TGCGCCAGCAGCTTATGGGGCAGGCCGAACACTGAAGCTTTCTTT CASSLWGRPNTEAFF . TRBJ1-1 TRBV5-1 many
TGCGCCAGCAGCTTGGAGGCTAGTCTGAATGAGCAGTTCTTC CASSLEASLNEQFF . TRBJ2-1 TRBV5-1 many
TGCGCCAGCAGCTCAGGGGTAGGGTTGAATGAGCAGTTCTTC CASSSGVGLNEQFF . TRBJ2-1 TRBV5-1 many
TGCGCCAGCAGCTTGGCTACTAGCGGGGGCCCGTACCAAGAGACCCAGTACTTC CASSLATSGGPYQETQYF TRBD2 TRBJ2-5 TRBV5-1 many
TGTGCCAGCAGCGCTCGGCGGGGGATTACAGATACGCAGTATTTT CASSARRGITDTQYF TRBD2 TRBJ2-3 TRBV2 many
TGTGCCAGCAGCTCCGTTCCCCTAGCGGGGGGCCACAATGAGCAGTTCTTC CASSSVPLAGGHNEQFF TRBD2 TRBJ2-1 TRBV7-2 many
TGTGCCAGCAGCGCCCAGACAGGGTTAGACAAAGCTTTCTTT CASSAQTGLDKAFF TRBD1 TRBJ1-1 TRBV9 many
TGTGCCAGCAGCCTCGGGCCTAGCGGGACAGATACGCAGTATTTT CASSLGPSGTDTQYF TRBD2 TRBJ2-3 TRBV7-2 many
TGCAGTGCTACCCAGGGAGACGGGGAGCTGTTTTTT CSATQGDGELFF . TRBJ2-2 TRBV20-1 many
TGTGCCAGCAGTTACCGGGCGGAGGGCGGGGAGCTGTTTTTT CASSYRAEGGELFF . TRBJ2-2 TRBV6-6 many
TGCAGTGCTAGAGGTCAAGGGGGGCAAGATATGAACACTGAAGCTTTCTTT CSARGQGGQDMNTEAFF . TRBJ1-1 TRBV20-1 many
TGTGCCAGCAGTTACCGGGGGGGCGGCACAGATACGCAGTATTTT CASSYRGGGTDTQYF TRBD2 TRBJ2-3 TRBV6-6 many
TGTGCCAGCAGCTTCTGGGATACTAATGAAAAACTGTTTTTT CASSFWDTNEKLFF . TRBJ1-4 TRBV7-2 many
TGTGCCAGCAGGAACAGGGTTGGGGCCAACGTCCTGACTTTC CASRNRVGANVLTF . TRBJ2-6 TRBV27 .
TGTGCCAGCAGCCAACCTATCGGGTCGCTCCCTTACGAGCAGTACTTC CASSQPIGSLPYEQYF . TRBJ2-7 TRBV3-1 many
TGTGCCAGCAGCGCCGGGACCATCACCTACAATGAGCAGTTCTTC CASSAGTITYNEQFF . TRBJ2-1 TRBV9 many
TGTGCCAGCAGCGTAGGGAGTGGCGGGGAGCTGTTTTTT CASSVGSGGELFF . TRBJ2-2 TRBV9 many
TGCAGTGCTAGAGGACAGGGGGTTGTGTTCGGCTACACCTTC CSARGQGVVFGYTF TRBD1 TRBJ1-2 TRBV20-1 many
TGCGCCAGCAGCACCCAGGGCATCTCTGGAAACACCATATATTTT CASSTQGISGNTIYF . TRBJ1-3 TRBV5-1 many
TGCGCCAGCAGCTTGCAAGGGGGGAACACCGGGGAGCTGTTTTTT CASSLQGGNTGELFF . TRBJ2-2 TRBV5-1 many
TGCGCCAGCAGCTTGCAGGAGCCGCGGAACACTGAAGCTTTCTTT CASSLQEPRNTEAFF . TRBJ1-1 TRBV5-1 many
TGTGCCAGCAGCTTAGAGTCCGCTCCAGATACGCAGTATTTT CASSLESAPDTQYF . TRBJ2-3 TRBV7-2 many
TGTGCCAGCTCACCAAGGCTGGGGACCCCCGCGGCAGATACGCAGTATTTT CASSPRLGTPAADTQYF . TRBJ2-3 TRBV18 many
TGTGCCAGCAGCGCGGACACGGTTGGGCAGCCCCAGCATTTT CASSADTVGQPQHF . TRBJ1-5 TRBV2 many
TGCGCCAGCAGCTTGGCGCAGGGACCGGTTACTGAAGCTTTCTTT CASSLAQGPVTEAFF . TRBJ1-1 TRBV5-1 many
TGCAGTGCTATTATAGCGGGATTGGCCCGACTAGCCAAAAACATTCAGTACTTC CSAIIAGLARLAKNIQYF TRBD2 TRBJ2-4 TRBV20-1 many
TGTGCCAGCAGCTTAGTCGGGGGGCTCCACGAGCCCGTCTCCTACAATGAGCAGTTCTTC CASSLVGGLHEPVSYNEQFF . TRBJ2-1 TRBV7-2 many
TGTGCCAGCAGCTTAGAATACAGTAAAGAGACCCAGTACTTC CASSLEYSKETQYF . TRBJ2-5 TRBV7-6 many
TGTGCCAGCTCACCTAGCGGGGGGGGCACAGATACGCAGTATTTT CASSPSGGGTDTQYF TRBD2 TRBJ2-3 TRBV18 few
TGTGCCAGCAGCTCTAGCGCGGAGACCCAGTACTTC CASSSSAETQYF . TRBJ2-5 TRBV7-2 many
TGTGCCAGCAGCTTGGGTGACAGTCGGAAGTATGGCTACACCTTC CASSLGDSRKYGYTF . TRBJ1-2 TRBV5-6 many
TGTGCCAGCGGGAGATACAGCACAGATACGCAGTATTTT CASGRYSTDTQYF . TRBJ2-3 TRBV6-1 many
TGCAGTGTTCGGACGAGCACCGGGACCCAGTACTTC CSVRTSTGTQYF . TRBJ2-5 TRBV20-1 many
TGCAGTGCTAGATCTACGCAGAGCACAGATACGCAGTATTTT CSARSTQSTDTQYF . TRBJ2-3 TRBV20-1 many
TGTGCCAGCAGCTCACAGGGTGTCGGGGGAGAGCAGTTCTTC CASSSQGVGGEQFF . TRBJ2-1 TRBV7-8 many
TGTGCCACCAGTGATTTTACAATAGGGCGGACTCAAGAGACCCAGTACTTC CATSDFTIGRTQETQYF . TRBJ2-5 TRBV24-1 many
TGTGCCATCAGTGAGGACAGGTTAGAGGGCAATGAGCAGTTCTTC CAISEDRLEGNEQFF . TRBJ2-1 TRBV10-3 many